Listed here is a single T cell receptor (beta chain). Its specificity is not known. The CDR3 length is 14 residues. Losses at the gene ends were 8 bases for V and 4 bases for J; bases not matched to a gene: 8. The germline V gene encodes CDR1 MNHNS and CDR2 SASEGT. This table comes from immunoSEQ multiplex PCR, and its TCRdb copy is limited to in-frame clones, with some not included. The table has more than 60,000 clones, 70% to 90% seen once. The data were taken from a study of radiation and T cells in renal cell carcinoma. Study-wide points: Baseline intratumoral clonotype presence is unknown without pretreatment biopsies.

Documented time point: blood 4 weeks post-SBRT, at nephrectomy. Treatment defined: 15 Gy SBRT to primary tumor, nephrectomy 4 weeks later. Nephrectomy followed 15 Gy stereotactic body radiation by 4 weeks. After SBRT, blood was collected at 2 and 4 weeks, plus baseline. This sample comprised blood, obtained from a patient whose treatment included radiotherapy and nephrectomy. This receptor was taken from an older woman with renal cell carcinoma. The chain links TRBV6-1 to TRBJ2-3; TRBD1 matches 8 bases. This chain's CDR3 is CASRKDRAADTQYF. The CDR3 DNA reads as TGTGCCAGCCGGAAGGACAGGGCTGCAGATACGCAGTATTTT.